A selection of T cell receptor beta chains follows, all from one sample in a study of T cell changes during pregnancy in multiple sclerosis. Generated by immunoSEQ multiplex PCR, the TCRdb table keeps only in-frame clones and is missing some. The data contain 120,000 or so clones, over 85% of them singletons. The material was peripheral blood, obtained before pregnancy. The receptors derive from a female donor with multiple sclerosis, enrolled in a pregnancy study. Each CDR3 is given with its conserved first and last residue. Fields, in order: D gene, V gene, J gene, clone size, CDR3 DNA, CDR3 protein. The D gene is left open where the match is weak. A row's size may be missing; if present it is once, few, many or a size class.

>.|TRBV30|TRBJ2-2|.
TGTGCCTGGGTTACCCTAGGAGCAGGGTCAGGGACCGGGGAGCTGTTTTTT
CAWVTLGAGSGTGELFF
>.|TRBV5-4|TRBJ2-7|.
TGTGCCAGCAGCTTGGGCAGGACCTACGAGCAGTACTTC
CASSLGRTYEQYF
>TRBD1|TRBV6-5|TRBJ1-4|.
TGTGCCAGCAGTTTCTCAGGGGGTAGTGGTGAAAAACTGTTTTTT
CASSFSGGSGEKLFF
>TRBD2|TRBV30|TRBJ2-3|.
TGTGCCTGGAGTGTAGGGAGGGCAGATACGCAGTATTTT
CAWSVGRADTQYF
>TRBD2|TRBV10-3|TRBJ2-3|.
TGTGCCATCAGTGGGCTAGCGGGAGATCTAACAGATACGCAGTATTTT
CAISGLAGDLTDTQYF
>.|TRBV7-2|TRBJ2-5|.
TGTGCCAGCAGCCAGGGCGGGATGGAGACCCAGTACTTC
CASSQGGMETQYF
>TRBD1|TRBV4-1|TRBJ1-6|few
TGCGCCAGCAGCCAAGAGGGGAGGACAGGGGAATCACCCCTCCACTTT
CASSQEGRTGESPLHF
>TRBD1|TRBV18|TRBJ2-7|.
TGTGCCAGCTCACCACCGGGACAGGGGAGGTTGCGGGAGCAGTACTTC
CASSPPGQGRLREQYF
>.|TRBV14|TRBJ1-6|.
TGTGCCAGCAGCCCGGGACTTGCTAATTCACCCCTCCACTTT
CASSPGLANSPLHF
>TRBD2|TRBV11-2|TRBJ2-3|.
TGTGCCAGCAGCTTAGCGAGACTAGCAGGAGATACGCAGTATTTT
CASSLARLAGDTQYF